This T cell receptor (beta chain) was recorded in a study of shared clonotypes between healthy human individuals. Study findings and constraints: It was observed that approximately 5% of naive CD4 clonotypes were shared across several donors. Clonotype sharing among donors was thought likely to change with sequencing depth. When compared with the clonotypes that were shared by all four sorted-subset donors, the non-shared clonotypes turned out to have lower generation probabilities.

The CDR3 runs to 12 residues. V shed 11 bases and J 2 bases; nucleotides not matched to a gene: 2. Germline values: CDR1 MDHEN, CDR2 SYDVKM. Cells designated naive CD8 were CD45RO-negative and were positively selected for CCR7, with terminally differentiated effector memory CD45RA+ cells excluded. Regarding this clone: As yet, its antigen is unknown.

The assay was immunoSEQ multiplex PCR, and TCRdb's table has in-frame clones only and misses some. Here the sample spans around 1,900,000 clones, over 85% being singletons. This chain connects TRBV28 to TRBJ1-5, with 8 bases aligning to TRBD1. The sequenced material came from naive CD8+ T cells from PBMCs. The sequence came from a man between 18 and 35 years old in good health. Some clones in this sample may be carry-over from other donors' samples. CDR3 in DNA: TGTGCCGCGGACAGGGGCAATCAGCCCCAGCATTTT. It translates to CAADRGNQPQHF.